The present TCR beta chain was sequenced within a study of T cell changes during pregnancy in multiple sclerosis. J lost 5 bases, V lost 5 bases, and 6 bases had no gene match. CDR3 length: 14 amino acids. Germline values: CDR1 MNHEY, CDR2 SMNVEV (reference sequence). The data were produced by immunoSEQ multiplex PCR, yet TCRdb's version contains in-frame clones alone and is incomplete. Of about 70,000 clones listed, approximately 92% are singletons. The chain is built from TRBV27 and TRBJ1-1; TRBD1 agrees at 9 bases. This clonotype was obtained from a female donor in good health, enrolled as a control in a pregnancy study. The sample was CD8+ T cells from peripheral blood mononuclear cells, taken in the third trimester of pregnancy. The CDR3 is CASSLRQGGTEAFF. Here the CDR3 DNA reads TGTGCCAGCAGTCTCAGACAGGGGGGAACTGAAGCTTTCTTT.